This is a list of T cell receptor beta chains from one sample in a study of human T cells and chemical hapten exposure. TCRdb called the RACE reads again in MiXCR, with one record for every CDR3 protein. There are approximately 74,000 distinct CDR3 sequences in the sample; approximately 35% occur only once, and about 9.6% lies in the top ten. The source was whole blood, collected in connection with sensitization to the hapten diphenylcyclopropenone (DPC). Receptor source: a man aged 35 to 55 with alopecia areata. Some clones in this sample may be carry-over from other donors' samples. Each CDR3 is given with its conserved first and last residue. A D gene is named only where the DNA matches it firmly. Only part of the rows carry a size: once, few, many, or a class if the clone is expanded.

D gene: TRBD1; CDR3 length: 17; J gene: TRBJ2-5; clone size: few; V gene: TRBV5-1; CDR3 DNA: TGCGCCAGCAGCTTCAGGGGGCGCGGGACGATCCAAGAGACCCAGTACTTC; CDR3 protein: CASSFRGRGTIQETQYF
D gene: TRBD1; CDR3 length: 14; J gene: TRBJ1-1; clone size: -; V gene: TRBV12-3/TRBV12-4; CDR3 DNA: TGTGCCAGCCGACCGGGACAGGAGAGCACTGAAGCTTTCTTT; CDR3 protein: CASRPGQESTEAFF
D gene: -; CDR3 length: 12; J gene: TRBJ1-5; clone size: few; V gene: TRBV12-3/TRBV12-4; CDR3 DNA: TGTGCCACCCGGGTGGGGAGCAGCCCCCAGCATTTT; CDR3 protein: CATRVGSSPQHF
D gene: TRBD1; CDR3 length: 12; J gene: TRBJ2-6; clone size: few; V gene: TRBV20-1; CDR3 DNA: TGCAGTGCTAGCCCGGGACAGGCGACCCTGACTTTC; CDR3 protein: CSASPGQATLTF
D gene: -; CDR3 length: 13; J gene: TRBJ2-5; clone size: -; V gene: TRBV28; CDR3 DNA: TGTGCCAGCAGTTTAGGCAGGAAGGGGACCCAGTACTTC; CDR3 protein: CASSLGRKGTQYF
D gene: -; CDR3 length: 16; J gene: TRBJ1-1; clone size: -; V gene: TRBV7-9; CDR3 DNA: TGTGCCAGCAGCTCAACAAGTCGAACCATGAACACTGAAGCTTTCTTT; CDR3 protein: CASSSTSRTMNTEAFF
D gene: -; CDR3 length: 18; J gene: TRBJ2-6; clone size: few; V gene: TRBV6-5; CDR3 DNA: TGTGCCAGCACCAGCCCGTTGGGGGCAGGGTTCGGGGCCAACGTCCTGACTTTC; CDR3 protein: CASTSPLGAGFGANVLTF
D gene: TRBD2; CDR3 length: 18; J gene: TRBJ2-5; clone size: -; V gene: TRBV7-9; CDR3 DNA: TGTGCCAGCAACTTCAACATGGGACTAGCGGGAGGGGATGAGACCCAGTACTTC; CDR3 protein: CASNFNMGLAGGDETQYF
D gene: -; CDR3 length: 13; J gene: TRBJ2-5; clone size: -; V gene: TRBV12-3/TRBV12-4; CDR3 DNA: TGTGCCAGCAGTTTGAACGGAGGGAAGACCCAGTACTTC; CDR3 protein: CASSLNGGKTQYF
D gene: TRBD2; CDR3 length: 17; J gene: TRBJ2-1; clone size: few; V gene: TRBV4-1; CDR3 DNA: TGCGCCAGCAGCCAGATCGGGACTAGCGGGAGTTACAATGAGCAGTTCTTC; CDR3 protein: CASSQIGTSGSYNEQFF
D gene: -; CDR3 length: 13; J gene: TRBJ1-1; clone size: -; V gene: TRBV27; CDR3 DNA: TGTGCCAGCAGTGGTCGCCCCACCACTGAAGCTTTCTTT; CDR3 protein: CASSGRPTTEAFF
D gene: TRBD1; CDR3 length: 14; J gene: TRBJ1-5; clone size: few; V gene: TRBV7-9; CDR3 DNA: TGTGCCAGCAGCGAAACAGGGGGCGGTCAGCCCCAGCATTTT; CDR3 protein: CASSETGGGQPQHF
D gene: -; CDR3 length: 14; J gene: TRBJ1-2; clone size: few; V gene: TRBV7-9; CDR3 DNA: TGTGCCAGCAGCTTAAGTCAGGGATCCTATGGCTACACCTTC; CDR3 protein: CASSLSQGSYGYTF
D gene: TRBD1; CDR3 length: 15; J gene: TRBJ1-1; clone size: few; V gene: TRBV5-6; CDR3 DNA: TGTGCCAGCAGCTTGGGGGACAGGGGGAGGACTGAAGCTTTCTTT; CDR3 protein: CASSLGDRGRTEAFF
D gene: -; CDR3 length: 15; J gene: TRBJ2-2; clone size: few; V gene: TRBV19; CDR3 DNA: TGTGCCAGTAGTATAGAAAGGAGGAACACCGGGGAGCTGTTTTTT; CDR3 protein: CASSIERRNTGELFF
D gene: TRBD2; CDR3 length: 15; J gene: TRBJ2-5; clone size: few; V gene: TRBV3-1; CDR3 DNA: TGTGCCAGCAGCCCATCCGGGACTAGGCAAGAGACCCAGTACTTC; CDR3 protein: CASSPSGTRQETQYF
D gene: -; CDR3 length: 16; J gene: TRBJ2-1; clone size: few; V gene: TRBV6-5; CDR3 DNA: TGTGCCAGCAGCTCCGTAGGTCCCCGGGGTTACAATGAGCAGTTCTTC; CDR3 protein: CASSSVGPRGYNEQFF
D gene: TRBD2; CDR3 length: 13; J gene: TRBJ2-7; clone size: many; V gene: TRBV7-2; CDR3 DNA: TGTGCCAGCAGCTTTGGCGGGAGTTACGAGCAGTACTTC; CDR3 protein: CASSFGGSYEQYF
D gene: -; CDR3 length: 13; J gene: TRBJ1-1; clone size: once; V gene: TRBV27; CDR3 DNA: TGTGCCAGCAGTCCTGGGGGTGGCACTGAAGCTTTCTTT; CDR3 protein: CASSPGGGTEAFF
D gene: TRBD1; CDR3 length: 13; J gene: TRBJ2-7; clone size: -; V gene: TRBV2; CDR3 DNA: TGTGCCAGAGGGGGACAGGGGGACAACGAGCAGTACTTC; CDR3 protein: CARGGQGDNEQYF
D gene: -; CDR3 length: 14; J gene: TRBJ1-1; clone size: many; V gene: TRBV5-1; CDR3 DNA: TGCGCCAGCAGCTTGGACAGGGTGAACACTGAAGCTTTCTTT; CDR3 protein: CASSLDRVNTEAFF
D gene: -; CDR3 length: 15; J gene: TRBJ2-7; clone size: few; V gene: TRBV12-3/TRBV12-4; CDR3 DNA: TGTGCCAGCAGTTCGGGTGGTACTAAGGCCTACGAGCAGTACTTC; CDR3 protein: CASSSGGTKAYEQYF
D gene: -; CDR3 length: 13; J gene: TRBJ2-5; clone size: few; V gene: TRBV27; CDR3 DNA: TGTGCCAGCAGTCCCTCATACCAAGAGACCCAGTACTTC; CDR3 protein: CASSPSYQETQYF
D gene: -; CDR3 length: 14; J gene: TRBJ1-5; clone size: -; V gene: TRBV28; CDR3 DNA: TGTGCCAGCAGAGAGGGGATCACTCATCAGCCCCAGCATTTT; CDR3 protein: CASREGITHQPQHF
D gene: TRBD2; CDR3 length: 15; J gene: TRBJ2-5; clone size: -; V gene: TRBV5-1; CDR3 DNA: TGCGCCAGCAGCTTGTCGGCTAGCGGGAGTGAGACCCAGTACTTC; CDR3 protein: CASSLSASGSETQYF
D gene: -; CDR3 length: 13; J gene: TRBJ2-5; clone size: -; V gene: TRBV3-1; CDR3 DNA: TGTGCCAGCAGCGCCGGGGGAGAAGAGACCCAGTACTTC; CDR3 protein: CASSAGGEETQYF
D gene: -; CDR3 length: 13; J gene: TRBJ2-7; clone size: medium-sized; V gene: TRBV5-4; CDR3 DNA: TGTGCCAGCAGGGACTCGCCATCCTACGAGCAGTACTTC; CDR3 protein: CASRDSPSYEQYF
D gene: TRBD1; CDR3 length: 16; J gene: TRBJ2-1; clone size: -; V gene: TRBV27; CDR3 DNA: TGTGCCAGCAGTTTATTGTCCCTCGACAGGGGCCATGAGCAGTTCTTC; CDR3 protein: CASSLLSLDRGHEQFF
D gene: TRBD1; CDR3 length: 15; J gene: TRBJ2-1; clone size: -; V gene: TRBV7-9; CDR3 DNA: TGTGCCAGCAGCTTAGGGACAGGATACTACAATGAGCAGTTCTTC; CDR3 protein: CASSLGTGYYNEQFF
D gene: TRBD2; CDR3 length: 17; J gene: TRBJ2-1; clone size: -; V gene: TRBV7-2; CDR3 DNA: TGTGCCAGCAGCTTAGATTCGCGGGAGGGCCCATACAATGAGCAGTTCTTC; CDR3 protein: CASSLDSREGPYNEQFF
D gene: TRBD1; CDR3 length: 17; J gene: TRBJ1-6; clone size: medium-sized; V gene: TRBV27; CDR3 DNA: TGTGCCAGCGCAAATCTCCTTGGACAGGGGAGTAATTCACCCCTCCACTTT; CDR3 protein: CASANLLGQGSNSPLHF
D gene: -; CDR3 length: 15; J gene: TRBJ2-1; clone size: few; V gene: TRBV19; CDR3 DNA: TGTGCCAGTAGTAGAGCGGGTAGCTCCTACAATGAGCAGTTCTTC; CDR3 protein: CASSRAGSSYNEQFF
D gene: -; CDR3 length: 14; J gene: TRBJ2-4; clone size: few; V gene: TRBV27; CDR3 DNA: TGTGCCAGCAGTTGGGGGAGCCCGGGAAACATTCAGTACTTC; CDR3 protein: CASSWGSPGNIQYF
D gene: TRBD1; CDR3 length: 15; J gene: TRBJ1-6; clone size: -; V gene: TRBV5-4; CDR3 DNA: TGTGCCAGCAGCTTTAAGACAGGGGACAATTCACCCCTCCACTTT; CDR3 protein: CASSFKTGDNSPLHF
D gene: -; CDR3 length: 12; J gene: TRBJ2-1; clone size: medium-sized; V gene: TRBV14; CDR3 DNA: TGTGCCAGCAGCCCCTTCCCGGGGGAGCAGTTCTTC; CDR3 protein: CASSPFPGEQFF
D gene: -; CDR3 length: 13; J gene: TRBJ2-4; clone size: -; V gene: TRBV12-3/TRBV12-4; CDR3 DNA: TGTGCCAGCAGGTCTGGAGCCAAAAACATTCAGTACTTC; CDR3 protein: CASRSGAKNIQYF
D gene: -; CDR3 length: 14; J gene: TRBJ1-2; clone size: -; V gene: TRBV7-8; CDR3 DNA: TGTGCCAGCAGCTTGGCTAGACAGGACTATGGCTACACCTTC; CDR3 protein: CASSLARQDYGYTF
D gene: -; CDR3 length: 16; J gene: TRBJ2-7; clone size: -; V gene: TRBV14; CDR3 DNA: TGTGCCAGCAGCCCCCGGGGGCGGAGGCCGATCTACGAGCAGTACTTC; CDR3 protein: CASSPRGRRPIYEQYF
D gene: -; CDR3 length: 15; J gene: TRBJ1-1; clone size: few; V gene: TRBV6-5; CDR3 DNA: TGTGCCAGCAGTTACTCGACAGAGCTGAACACTGAAGCTTTCTTT; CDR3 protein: CASSYSTELNTEAFF
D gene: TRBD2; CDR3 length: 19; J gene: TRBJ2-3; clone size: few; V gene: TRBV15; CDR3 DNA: TGTGCCACCAGCGGCAGAGCGATGACTAGCGGCGCATTAGTTGCTACGCAGTATTTT; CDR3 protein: CATSGRAMTSGALVATQYF
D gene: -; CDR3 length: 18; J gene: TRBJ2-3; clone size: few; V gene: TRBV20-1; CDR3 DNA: TGCAGTGCTAGAGGACCCCTCCCCCAGCGGGTGGGCACAGATACGCAGTATTTT; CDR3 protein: CSARGPLPQRVGTDTQYF
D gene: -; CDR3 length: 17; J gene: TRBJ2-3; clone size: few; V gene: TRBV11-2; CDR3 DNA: TGTGCCAGCAGCTCCCCTAGGGGACTCCTATACACAGATACGCAGTATTTT; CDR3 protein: CASSSPRGLLYTDTQYF
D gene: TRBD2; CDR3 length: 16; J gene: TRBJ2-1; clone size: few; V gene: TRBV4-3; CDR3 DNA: TGCGCCAGCAGCCATGTCCTAGCGGGAGAGCCCAATGAGCAGTTCTTC; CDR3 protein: CASSHVLAGEPNEQFF